The 28 T cell receptor beta chains below come from one sample, sequenced in a study of control samples from healthy donors and cancer patients. Sequencing used immunoSEQ multiplex PCR; TCRdb keeps in-frame clones, though not all of them. This sample yields about 130,000 clones, of which around 90% are seen a single time; about 2.5% belongs to the top ten. Sequences were obtained from blood. The source is a man aged 40-49 years in good health.

This clone was counted only a few times. The genes are TRBV10-1 and TRBJ2-7; D gene unclear. V lost 0 bases, J lost 4 bases, and 7 bases lay in between. Germline V gene lookup returns CDR1 WNHNN and CDR2 SYGVQD (reference sequence). This CDR3 has 13 amino acids. The CDR3 region is CASSESMVYEQYF. The CDR3 bases are TGCGCCAGCAGTGAGTCGATGGTTTACGAGCAGTACTTC.

This chain connects TRBV18 to TRBJ2-1; the match to TRBD1 covers 9 bases. CDR3 length: 13 residues. CDR1 is KGHSH, CDR2 LQKENI, per germline. The CDR3 DNA reads TGTGCAGTGGTCCGGGACAGGGACAATGAGCAGTTCTTC. It encodes CAVVRDRDNEQFF.

This chain uses TRBV10-1 with TRBJ2-5, with D perhaps matching TRBD2 (5 bases). The V gene's germline CDR1 is WNHNN and CDR2 SYGVQD (reference sequence). This CDR3 has 15 residues. Trimming removed 2 bases from V and 5 bases from J, with 15 bases in between. The CDR3 DNA reads TGCGCCAGCAGTGAGGCCGGAGGCATAGGGGAGACCCAGTACTTC. Translating gives CASSEAGGIGETQYF.

This clone was seen more than once but under ten times. The genes are TRBV3-1 (or the pseudogene TRBV3-2) and TRBJ1-3; D remains ambiguous. Trimming left V 8 bases short and J 0 bases short, with 11 bases between. Looked up from germline, CDR1 is LGHDT and CDR2 is YNNKEL (reference sequence). This CDR3 spans 14 amino acids. CDR3 coding DNA: TGTGCCAGCGGCCCCCGCAGCTCTGGAAACACCATATATTTT. Translated: CASGPRSSGNTIYF.

This clone was counted once. The rearrangement joins TRBV7-2 to TRBJ1-4, with no clear D. The germline V and J ends were trimmed by 1 base and 8 bases, with 5 bases remaining between them. The germline V gene encodes CDR1 SGHTA and CDR2 FQGNSA. This CDR3 is 12 amino acids long. The CDR3 sequence: CASSLGGEKLFF. DNA of the CDR3: TGTGCCAGCAGCTTAGGAGGGGAAAAACTGTTTTTT.

The J gene is TRBJ2-2, the V gene TRBV27, with 10 bases fitting TRBD2. This CDR3 spans 16 amino acids. The trim removed 1 base at V and 8 bases at J, leaving 7 bases unmatched. CDR1 is MNHEY and CDR2 is SMNVEV in the germline V gene (reference sequence). The CDR3 here is CASSLLSGGAEGELFF. CDR3 nucleotides: TGTGCCAGCAGTTTATTGAGCGGGGGGGCCGAAGGGGAGCTGTTTTTT.

The J gene is TRBJ1-1, the V gene TRBV3-1 (or the pseudogene TRBV3-2), with D unclear. Trimming took 1 base from V and 3 from J, leaving 9 bases between them. The CDR3 loop spans 14 amino acids. Germline lookup yields CDR1 LGHDT and CDR2 YNNKEL (reference sequence). The CDR3 here is CASSQGGGHTEAFF. CDR3 coding DNA: TGTGCCAGCAGCCAAGGAGGTGGGCACACTGAAGCTTTCTTT.

This clone has just one count. The chain is built from TRBV7-6 and TRBJ2-3, with D hard to call. Germline CDR1 SGHVS, CDR2 FNYEAQ. V was pared by 6 bases and J by 0 bases, with 13 bases between. The CDR3 is 15 residues long. The CDR3 is CASSDRPGSTDTQYF. The CDR3 nucleotides read TGTGCCAGCAGTGATAGGCCCGGGAGCACAGATACGCAGTATTTT.

The chain uses TRBV7-9 and TRBJ2-1; D gene unclear. Germline lookup yields CDR1 SEHNR and CDR2 FQNEAQ (reference sequence). This CDR3 spans 12 amino acids. The germline V and J ends were trimmed by 3 bases and 5 bases, with 5 bases remaining between them. The CDR3 here is CASSFLDNEQFF. For the CDR3, the DNA is TGTGCCAGCAGCTTTTTGGACAATGAGCAGTTCTTC.

The rearrangement joins TRBV27 to TRBJ2-1; D not resolved. Germline V CDR1 and CDR2: MNHEY, SMNVEV (reference sequence). V lost 3 bases, J lost 4 bases, and 16 bases lay in between. The CDR3 sequence is 16 residues long. The DNA of the CDR3 is TGTGCCAGCAGTTTCTTACGGGCCTGGGGATACAATGAGCAGTTCTTC. Its translation is CASSFLRAWGYNEQFF.

This clone has just one count. This rearrangement joins TRBV3-1 (or the pseudogene TRBV3-2) to TRBJ2-5; D is undetermined. Trimming left V 1 base short and J 4 bases short, with 10 bases between. This CDR3 is 14 amino acids long. The germline V gene has CDR1 LGHDT and CDR2 YNNKEL (reference sequence). The CDR3 DNA sequence: TGTGCCAGCAGCCAAGGAGTCGGCAGAGAGACCCAGTACTTC. It codes for CASSQGVGRETQYF.

V gene TRBV5-8 combines with J gene TRBJ1-5; TRBD1 matches at 7 bases. Germline assignment: CDR1 SGHTS and CDR2 YDEGEE. Trimming removed 3 bases from V and 1 base from J; junction bases left unmatched: 4. This CDR3 has 15 residues. The CDR3 loop is CASSSGTASNQPQHF. DNA of the CDR3: TGTGCCAGCAGCTCCGGGACAGCAAGCAATCAGCCCCAGCATTTT.

This sequence joins TRBV7-2 and TRBJ1-6; 7 nucleotides align to TRBD1. V shed 1 base, J shed 7 bases, and the junction held 4 bases outside the gene matches. CDR3 size: 15 residues. Germline-derived CDR1 and CDR2 are SGHTA and FQGNSA. The CDR3 is CASSLVGTENSPLHF. CDR3 in DNA: TGTGCCAGCAGCTTAGTGGGGACAGAAAATTCACCCCTCCACTTT.

CDR3 sequence reads: CASSLLQGLGETQYF. The DNA of the CDR3 is TGTGCCAGCAGCTTATTACAGGGCCTCGGGGAGACCCAGTACTTC. The genes are TRBV11-1 and TRBJ2-5, with D maybe TRBD1 (6 bases). The CDR3 consists of 15 residues. CDR1 is SGHAT and CDR2 is FQDESV in the germline V gene (reference sequence). V lost 2 bases, J lost 5 bases, and 15 bases lay in between.

V is TRBV4-2 and J is TRBJ1-6; possible D gene TRBD1, 5 bases. This CDR3 is 18 amino acids long. V gave up 0 bases and J gave up 0 bases, with 12 bases separating them. Germline loops: CDR1 LGHNA, CDR2 YNFKEQ. The CDR3 reads CASSQDQGLSSYNSPLHF. The CDR3 coding sequence is TGTGCCAGCAGCCAAGATCAGGGTCTGAGCTCCTATAATTCACCCCTCCACTTT.

This clone is a singleton in its sample. The chain recombines TRBV2 with TRBJ1-1; a weak D match, TRBD1 (6 bases). Between the trimmed V and J ends, which lost 2 bases and 8 bases, there was a span of 12 bases. Germline CDR1 and CDR2: SNHLY and FYNNEI. This CDR3 has 13 residues. CDR3 region: CASSETMGQEAFF. The DNA of the CDR3 is TGTGCCAGCAGTGAAACCATGGGACAAGAAGCTTTCTTT.

The V gene is TRBV18, the J gene TRBJ2-5, with D possibly matching TRBD1 (6 bases). Trimming shortened V by 5 bases and J by 1 base, and 14 bases separated the two germline ends. This CDR3 spans 15 amino acids. Germline-derived CDR1 and CDR2 are KGHSH and LQKENI. CDR3 region: CASSFTGHVQETQYF. The CDR3 nucleotides read TGTGCCAGCTCATTCACGGGACATGTCCAAGAGACCCAGTACTTC.

This clone has at least ten counts. V and J are TRBV7-8 and TRBJ1-3; D is possibly TRBD1 (5 bases). Germline-derived CDR1 and CDR2 are SGHVS and FQNEAQ. Deletions cut 6 bases from V and 4 bases from J, with 13 bases between. The CDR3 spans 14 residues. CDR3 DNA: TGTGCCAGCAGGAAGGGAGGGGTCGGAAACACCATATATTTT. It codes for CASRKGGVGNTIYF.

V and J are TRBV6-2 or TRBV6-3 and TRBJ1-1; D gene unclear. Trimming took 4 bases from V and 4 from J, leaving 13 bases between them. The CDR3 runs to 14 residues. The germline gives CDR1 MNHEY, CDR2 SVGEGT. The CDR3 nucleotides are TGTGCCAGCAGTTGGGTAGGACGGGGCACTGAAGCTTTCTTT. Its translation: CASSWVGRGTEAFF.

This chain links TRBV18 with TRBJ1-2, with D possibly being TRBD1 (5 bases). Germline values: CDR1 KGHSH, CDR2 LQKENI. Trimming took 6 bases from V and 3 from J, leaving 14 bases between them. There are 14 residues in the CDR3. The DNA for the CDR3 is TGTGCCAGCTCCCCAAACGGGGGGGACTATGGCTACACCTTC. Residues: CASSPNGGDYGYTF. The entire variable domain, with the rest obtained from reference TRBV18 and TRBJ1-2, is as follows: NAGVMQNPRHLVRRRGQEARLRCSPMKGHSHVYWYRQLPEEGLKFMVYLQKENIIDESGMPKERFSAEFPKEGPSILRIQQVVRGDSAAYFCASSPNGGDYGYTFGSGTRLTVV.

This clone was found once. The chain links TRBV6-5 to TRBJ2-1; TRBD2 matches 14 bases. The V gene end was trimmed by 6 bases and the J gene end by 13 bases; junction bases not matched to a gene: 8. This CDR3 spans 14 amino acids. Germline CDR1 and CDR2: MNHEY and SVGAGI. The CDR3 DNA follows: TGTGCCAGCAGCCTCGGACTAGCGGGGGGCTTTCAGTTCTTC. Amino acid sequence: CASSLGLAGGFQFF.

The gene calls are TRBV5-5 and TRBJ1-5; D uncertain. Trimming shortened V by 1 base and J by 1 base, and 9 bases separated the two germline ends. This CDR3 has 15 amino acids. Germline V gives CDR1 SGHKS, CDR2 YYEKEE (reference sequence). CDR3 amino acids: CASSLKEKSNQPQHF. In DNA, the CDR3 is TGTGCCAGCAGCTTGAAAGAAAAAAGCAATCAGCCCCAGCATTTT.

This chain connects TRBV7-9 to TRBJ2-7; TRBD1 matches at 9 bases. The germline V gene encodes CDR1 SEHNR and CDR2 FQNEAQ (reference sequence). V shed 5 bases and J 2 bases; nucleotides not matched to a gene: 13. This CDR3 comprises 17 residues. CDR3 coding DNA: TGTGCCAGCAGCGGCCGACAGGGGGGAACCTCTGCCTACGAGCAGTACTTC. This encodes CASSGRQGGTSAYEQYF.

V and J are TRBV7-3 and TRBJ2-3; no definite D call. In germline, CDR1 is SGHTA, CDR2 FQGTGA. The ends were cut back, 0 bases at V and 0 bases at J, with 4 bases in the middle. The CDR3 contains 14 residues. The CDR3 region has the DNA TGTGCCAGCAGCTTAACACCTAGCACAGATACGCAGTATTTT. Its translation: CASSLTPSTDTQYF.

The CDR3 here is CASSLAGVGETQYF. CDR3 nucleotides: TGTGCCAGCAGCTTAGCAGGGGTTGGAGAGACCCAGTACTTC. The V gene is TRBV13, the J gene TRBJ2-5; D may be TRBD1 (6 bases). With 1 base removed from V and 4 bases from J, the gap between germline ends came to 10 bases. The CDR3 is 14 amino acids. CDR1 is PRHDT, CDR2 FYEKMQ, per germline (reference sequence).

This clone was counted once. The chain combines TRBV18 with TRBJ2-1, with D perhaps TRBD2 (6 bases). V dropped 0 bases and J dropped 4 bases, with 13 bases sitting between them. Germline V gene sequence: CDR1 KGHSH, CDR2 LQKENI. The CDR3 is 16 amino acids. DNA for the CDR3: TGTGCCAGCTCACCACCTCGGGGGATGGGGTACAATGAGCAGTTCTTC. Residues: CASSPPRGMGYNEQFF.

This chain joins TRBV30 and TRBJ1-1; TRBD1 aligns across 8 bases. Trimming at V came to 4 bases and at J to 3 bases, leaving 7 bases not matched to a gene. The CDR3 totals 14 residues. Germline values: CDR1 GTSNPN, CDR2 SVGIG (reference sequence). The CDR3 DNA reads TGTGCCTGGAAGCCCGGACAGGGTCACACTGAAGCTTTCTTT. This encodes CAWKPGQGHTEAFF. Complete variable domain (other parts from reference TRBV30 and TRBJ1-1): SQTIHQWPATLVQPVGSPLSLECTVEGTSNPNLYWYRQAAGRGLQLLFYSVGIGQISSEVPQNLSASRPQDRQFILSSKKLLLSDSGFYLCAWKPGQGHTEAFFGQGTRLTVV.

The rearrangement uses TRBV5-1 and TRBJ2-2; unclear D gene. V was shortened by 0 bases and J by 4 bases, with 10 bases between the two germline ends. The CDR3 is 15 residues long. Germline CDR1 is SGHRS and CDR2 is YFSETQ. CDR3 protein: CASSLERARTGELFF. The DNA for the CDR3 is TGCGCCAGCAGCTTGGAAAGGGCTCGCACCGGGGAGCTGTTTTTT.